This TCR beta chain is drawn from a study of CD4 and CD8 cells across lung adenocarcinoma regions. Germline CDR1 is MNHEY and CDR2 is SVGAGI. The CDR3 totals 15 residues. With 7 bases clipped from V and 7 bases from J, the junction kept 12 bases outside the gene matches. TCRdb re-derived calls from the PCR reads in MiXCR, one entry per CDR3 protein. The profile covers roughly 10,000 distinct CDR3 sequences, with approximately 49% appearing a single time and around 18% taken by the ten largest. Donors had localized lung adenocarcinoma, a non-small cell lung cancer. This clonotype was counted between two and nine times.

The chain carries TRBV6-5 and TRBJ1-4, with TRBD1 matching over 7 bases. Sequencing input: CD4+ T cells from the margin of a lung tumor. This sequence was found in a male donor with lung adenocarcinoma. The CD4 and CD8 labels of this study may be unreliable. The CDR3 region is CASTKQGFKVEKLFF. CDR3 DNA: TGTGCCAGCACCAAACAGGGGTTTAAGGTTGAAAAACTGTTTTTT.